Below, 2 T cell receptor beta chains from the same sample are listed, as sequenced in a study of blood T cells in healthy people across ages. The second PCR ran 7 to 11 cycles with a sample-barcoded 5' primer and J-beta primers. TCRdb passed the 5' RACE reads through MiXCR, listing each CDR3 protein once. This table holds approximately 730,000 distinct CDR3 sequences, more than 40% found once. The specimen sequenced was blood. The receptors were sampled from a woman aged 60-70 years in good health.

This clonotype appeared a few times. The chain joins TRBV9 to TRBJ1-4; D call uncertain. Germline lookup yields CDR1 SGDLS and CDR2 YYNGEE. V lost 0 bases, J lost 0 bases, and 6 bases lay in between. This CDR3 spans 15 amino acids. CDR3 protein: CASSVEGATNEKLFF. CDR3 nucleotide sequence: TGTGCCAGCAGCGTAGAGGGCGCAACTAATGAAAAACTGTTTTTT. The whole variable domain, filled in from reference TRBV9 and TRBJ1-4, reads DSGVTQTPKHLITATGQRVTLRCSPRSGDLSVYWYQQSLDQGLQFLIQYYNGEERAKGNILERFSAQQFPDLHSELNLSSLELGDSALYFCASSVEGATNEKLFFGSGTQLSVL.

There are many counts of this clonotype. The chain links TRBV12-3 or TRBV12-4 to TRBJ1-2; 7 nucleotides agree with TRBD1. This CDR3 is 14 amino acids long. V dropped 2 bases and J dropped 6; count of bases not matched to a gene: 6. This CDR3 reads CASSLQQGRDGYTF. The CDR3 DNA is TGTGCCAGCAGTTTACAACAGGGGCGTGATGGCTACACCTTC.